A single sample is the source of the 14 T cell receptor beta chains below, sequenced in a study of T cell responses to AZD1222 COVID-19 vaccine. TCRdb keeps only in-frame clones here, not all; method: immunoSEQ multiplex PCR. The table has 150,000 to 200,000 clones, roughly 94% seen once. Sequenced here: peripheral blood, sampled 28 days after the second AZD1222 dose. All receptors derive from an adult who received the AZD1222 COVID-19 vaccine.

The V gene is TRBV28, the J gene TRBJ2-1, with a possible D match to TRBD2 (5 bases). This CDR3 is 14 amino acids long. V was shortened by 7 bases and J by 6 bases, with 16 bases between the two germline ends. Germline lookup yields CDR1 MDHEN and CDR2 SYDVKM. CDR3 sequence: CASIPGGPLNEQFF. The CDR3 region has the DNA TGTGCCAGCATCCCTGGAGGCCCCCTCAATGAGCAGTTCTTC.

The chain couples TRBV4-1 to TRBJ1-1; D is ambiguous. The CDR3 contains 14 residues. V shed 4 bases and J shed 1 base, with 10 bases lying between them. Germline V gives CDR1 MGHRA, CDR2 YSYEKL. Here the CDR3 DNA reads TGCGCCAGCAGCCCTCGGGCAGGGAACACTGAAGCTTTCTTT. Amino acid sequence: CASSPRAGNTEAFF.

The chain employs TRBV19 and TRBJ2-3, with D possibly TRBD2 on 6 matching bases. Germline V CDR1 and CDR2: LNHDA, SQIVND (reference sequence). The CDR3 runs to 13 residues. Between the trimmed V and J ends, which lost 7 bases and 1 base, there was a span of 9 bases. CDR3 nucleotide sequence: TGTGCCAGTACCGGGACTGGCACAGATACGCAGTATTTT. Amino acid sequence: CASTGTGTDTQYF.

The rearrangement uses TRBV4-1 and TRBJ1-2; D is perhaps TRBD1 (6 bases). The ends were cut back, 8 bases at V and 8 bases at J, with 15 bases in the middle. The CDR3 contains 12 residues. CDR1 is MGHRA, CDR2 YSYEKL, per germline. The CDR3 DNA follows: TGCGCCAGCTTTGGAGGGGGGGAAGGCTACACCTTC. It yields the protein CASFGGGEGYTF.

This clone was counted between two and nine times. This sequence joins TRBV29-1 and TRBJ1-2, with 9 positions matching TRBD1. Germline CDR1 and CDR2: SQVTM and ANQGSEA. Germline trimming cut 4 bases from V and 6 bases from J; bases unmatched to any gene: 15. The CDR3 has 16 residues. The chain's CDR3 is CSVGTLRDRETNGYTF. The CDR3 DNA reads as TGCAGCGTTGGGACCCTCCGGGACAGGGAGACTAATGGCTACACCTTC.

The chain couples TRBV28 to TRBJ2-3; D assignment may be TRBD1 or TRBD2 (5 bases each). The CDR3 extends over 14 amino acids. The germline V and J ends were trimmed by 5 bases and 12 bases, with 21 bases remaining between them. The germline CDR1 and CDR2 sequences are MDHEN and SYDVKM. The DNA of the CDR3 is TGTGCCAGCAGTATGAACCCGGGACCCCCTGACCAGTATTTT. Its protein product is CASSMNPGPPDQYF.

This clone was seen just once. V is TRBV13 and J is TRBJ2-3, with TRBD2 matching over 8 bases. V gave up 7 bases and J gave up 0 bases; unmatched junction bases: 3. From germline, CDR1 is PRHDT and CDR2 FYEKMQ (reference sequence). The CDR3 extends over 14 amino acids. The CDR3 loop is CASTGGWSTDTQYF. DNA for the CDR3: TGTGCCAGCACGGGAGGGTGGAGCACAGATACGCAGTATTTT.

The chain employs TRBV27 and TRBJ1-2; D might be TRBD1 (6 bases). Germline CDR1 and CDR2: MNHEY and SMNVEV (reference sequence). The length of the CDR3 is 15 residues. V was pared by 4 bases and J by 3 bases, with 15 bases between. Here the CDR3 DNA reads TGTGCCAGCAGTTCCCCCCGGGGGCCATACTATGGCTACACCTTC. It yields the protein CASSSPRGPYYGYTF.

This clone was counted a single time. V and J are TRBV4-1 and TRBJ2-2, with a tentative D call TRBD2 (5 bases). The CDR3 totals 12 residues. Germline CDR1 reads MGHRA; CDR2 reads YSYEKL. The ends were cut back, 6 bases at V and 6 bases at J, with 8 bases in the middle. Here the CDR3 reads CASSRGAGELFF. In DNA, the CDR3 is TGCGCCAGCAGTCGGGGTGCCGGGGAGCTGTTTTTT.

The chain uses TRBV30 and TRBJ1-6, with 9 bases aligning to TRBD1. Germline-derived CDR1 and CDR2 are GTSNPN and SVGIG (reference sequence). The CDR3 has 15 residues. The junction had 6 bases not matched to a gene; V was cut back by 0 bases and J by 9 bases. The CDR3 DNA is TGTGCCTGGAGTGTACCGGACAGGGGTATTTCACCCCTCCACTTT. It encodes CAWSVPDRGISPLHF.

The rearrangement links TRBV27 to TRBJ2-5; tentatively, D is TRBD1 or TRBD2 (5 bases each). Germline lookup yields CDR1 MNHEY and CDR2 SMNVEV (reference sequence). V was shortened by 8 bases and J by 5 bases, with 12 bases between the two germline ends. The CDR3 loop spans 12 amino acids. CDR3 residues: CASRRGEETQYF. CDR3 bases: TGTGCCAGCCGGAGAGGGGAGGAGACCCAGTACTTC.

The genes are TRBV3-1 (or the pseudogene TRBV3-2) and TRBJ1-3; no clear D gene. V dropped 0 bases and J dropped 3 bases, with 3 bases sitting between them. The CDR3 extends over 13 amino acids. Looked up from germline, CDR1 is LGHDT and CDR2 is YNNKEL (reference sequence). CDR3: CASSQDLGNTIYF. In nucleotides, the CDR3 is TGTGCCAGCAGCCAAGATCTTGGAAACACCATATATTTT.

CDR3 sequence reads: CASSLIQSSSYNEQFF. The CDR3 DNA is TGTGCCAGCAGCTTAATCCAGTCGAGCTCCTACAATGAGCAGTTCTTC. The V gene is TRBV7-3, the J gene TRBJ2-1; unclear D gene. V lost 1 base to trimming and J lost 0 bases, with 10 bases between them. The germline V gene has CDR1 SGHTA and CDR2 FQGTGA. The CDR3 is 16 amino acids.

The CDR3 spells CASSQRQGDQPQHF. The CDR3 DNA reads TGTGCCAGCAGCCAGCGTCAGGGGGATCAGCCCCAGCATTTT. The V and J genes are TRBV13 and TRBJ1-5; TRBD1 aligns across 7 bases. The CDR3 covers 14 residues. In germline, CDR1 is PRHDT, CDR2 FYEKMQ (reference sequence). V gave up 5 bases and J gave up 5 bases; unmatched junction bases: 6.